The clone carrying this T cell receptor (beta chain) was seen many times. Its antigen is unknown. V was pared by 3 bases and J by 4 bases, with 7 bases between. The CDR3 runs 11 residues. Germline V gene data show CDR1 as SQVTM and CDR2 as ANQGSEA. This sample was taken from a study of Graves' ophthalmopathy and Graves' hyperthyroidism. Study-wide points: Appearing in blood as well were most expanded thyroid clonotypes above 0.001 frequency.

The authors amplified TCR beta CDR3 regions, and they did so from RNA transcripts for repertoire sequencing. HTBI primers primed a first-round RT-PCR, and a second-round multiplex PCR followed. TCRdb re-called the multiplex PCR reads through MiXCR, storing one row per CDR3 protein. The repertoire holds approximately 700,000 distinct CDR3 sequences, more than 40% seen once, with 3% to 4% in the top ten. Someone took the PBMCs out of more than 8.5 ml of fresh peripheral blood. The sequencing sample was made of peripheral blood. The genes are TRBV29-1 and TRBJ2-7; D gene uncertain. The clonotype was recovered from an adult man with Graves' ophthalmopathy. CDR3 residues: CSVDLGYEQYF. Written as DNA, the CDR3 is TGCAGCGTTGACCTCGGGTACGAGCAGTACTTC.